The source of this T cell receptor (beta chain) is a study of T cells in Graves' hyperthyroidism and ophthalmopathy. Study context: Before treatment of any kind, peripheral blood was taken at initial diagnosis. Overall study findings and caveats: Ophthalmopathy prediction by the model preceded onset by a median approximately 6.1 months. Blood also carried most thyroid clonotypes expanded above 0.001.

Concerning this clonotype itself: The target antigen is unknown.

Researchers took RNA transcripts and amplified the TCR beta CDR3 regions from them. RT-PCR in the first round (using the HTBI primer set) targeted the TCR CDR3. MiXCR, applied by TCRdb to the multiplex PCR reads, yields one record per CDR3 protein. The sample lists roughly 500,000 distinct CDR3 sequences, 15% to 20% occurring once. Ophthalmopathy patients had Clinical Activity Score at least 3, NOSPECS grade at least 4, duration under 3 months. V lost 6 bases and J 2 bases, leaving 10 bases between the germline ends. This CDR3 is built from 13 residues. CDR1 DFQATT and CDR2 SNEGSKA come from the germline V gene (reference sequence).

The receptor's source is a woman in her twenties or thirties with Graves' ophthalmopathy. The chain employs TRBV20-1 and TRBJ2-2; no firm D call. Material: blood. CDR3 amino acids: CSARAINTGELFF. CDR3 coding DNA: TGCAGTGCCCGGGCGATTAACACCGGGGAGCTGTTTTTT.